This T cell receptor beta chain was recovered during a study of blood T cell repertoires in COVID-19. Study information: Specimens from acute and convalescent COVID-19 originated in the United States, Italy and Spain. Sample material is recorded as cDNA or gDNA derived from T cells, B-cell-depleted T cells, or PBMCs.

The CDR3 runs 15 residues. Germline values: CDR1 SGHRS, CDR2 YFSETQ. The ends lost 4 bases at V and 5 bases at J; junction bases unmatched: 5. TCRdb keeps only in-frame clones here, not all; method: immunoSEQ multiplex PCR. The table lists 15,000 to 20,000 clones, approximately 90% of them singletons. This clone was picked up one time. This chain links TRBV5-1 with TRBJ2-3; 12 bases map to TRBD1. This sequence originates from a man aged 35 to 55 with active COVID-19. The sequenced sample consisted of peripheral blood. The CDR3 is CASSTGTGGIDTQYF. For the CDR3, the DNA is TGCGCCAGCAGCACCGGGACAGGGGGCATAGATACGCAGTATTTT.